A single sample gave rise to the 3 T cell receptor beta chains below, sequenced in a study of blood T cell repertoires in COVID-19. The protocol was immunoSEQ multiplex PCR, while the TCRdb copy is restricted to in-frame clones and leaves out a portion. The sample records 270,000 or so clones, approximately 91% being singletons. Input material: PBMCs or T cells enriched from blood (not recorded which). The source is a woman between 35 and 50 years old with acute COVID-19.

The chain recombines TRBV5-1 with TRBJ2-3; 12 bases align to TRBD2. V shed 4 bases and J 4 bases; nucleotides not matched to a gene: 10. The CDR3 runs 17 residues. From germline, CDR1 is SGHRS and CDR2 YFSETQ. The CDR3 nucleotides are TGCGCCAGCAGCCTCCCGTCTAGCGGGGGGGTAGCAGATACGCAGTATTTT. This encodes CASSLPSSGGVADTQYF.

The gene calls are TRBV24-1 and TRBJ1-2; 11 nucleotides align to TRBD1. CDR1 and CDR2 from the germline V gene are KGHDR and SFDVKD. This CDR3 region has 15 residues. The junction had 4 bases not matched to a gene; V was cut back by 5 bases and J by 3 bases. The CDR3 here is CATSGPGQGDYGYTF. In DNA form, the CDR3 reads TGTGCCACCAGTGGTCCGGGACAGGGGGACTATGGCTACACCTTC.

The J gene is TRBJ2-3, the V gene TRBV6-1; a possible D gene is TRBD2 (5 bases). CDR3 length equals 16 residues. The germline CDR1 and CDR2 sequences are MNHNS and SASEGT. Trimming stripped 4 bases from V and 0 bases from J, with 14 bases between. The CDR3 loop reads CASSGTSAASTDTQYF. Here the CDR3 DNA reads TGTGCCAGCAGTGGCACCTCAGCGGCTAGCACAGATACGCAGTATTTT.